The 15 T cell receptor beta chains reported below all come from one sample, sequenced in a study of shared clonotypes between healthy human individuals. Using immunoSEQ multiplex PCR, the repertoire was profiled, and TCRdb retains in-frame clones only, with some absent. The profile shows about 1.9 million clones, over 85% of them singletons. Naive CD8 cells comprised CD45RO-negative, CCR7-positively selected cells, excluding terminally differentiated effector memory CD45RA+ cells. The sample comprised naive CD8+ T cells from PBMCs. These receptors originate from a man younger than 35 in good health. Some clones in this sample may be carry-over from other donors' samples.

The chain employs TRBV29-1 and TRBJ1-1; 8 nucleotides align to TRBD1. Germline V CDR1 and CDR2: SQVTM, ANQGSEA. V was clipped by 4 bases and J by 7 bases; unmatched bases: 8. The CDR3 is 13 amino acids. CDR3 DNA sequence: TGCAGCGTTGCGATCGGACAGGGACTTGAAGCTTTCTTT. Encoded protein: CSVAIGQGLEAFF.

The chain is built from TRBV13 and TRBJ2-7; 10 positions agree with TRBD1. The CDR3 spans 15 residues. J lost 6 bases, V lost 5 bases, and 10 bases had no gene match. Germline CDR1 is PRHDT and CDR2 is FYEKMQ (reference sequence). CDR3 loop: CASSDDRGLGREQYF. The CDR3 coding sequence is TGTGCCAGCAGCGACGACAGGGGGCTCGGCCGCGAGCAGTACTTC.

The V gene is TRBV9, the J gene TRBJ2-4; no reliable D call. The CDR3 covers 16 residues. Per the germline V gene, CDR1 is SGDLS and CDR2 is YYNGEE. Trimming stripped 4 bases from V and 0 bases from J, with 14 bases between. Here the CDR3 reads CASSPPAVGAKNIQYF. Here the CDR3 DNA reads TGTGCCAGCAGCCCCCCGGCCGTAGGAGCCAAAAACATTCAGTACTTC.

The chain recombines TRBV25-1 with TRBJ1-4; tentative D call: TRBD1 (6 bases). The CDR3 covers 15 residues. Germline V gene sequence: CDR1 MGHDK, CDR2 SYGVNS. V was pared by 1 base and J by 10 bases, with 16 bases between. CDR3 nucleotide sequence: TGTGCCAGCAGTGAATGGGGGGCCCCAACGGCAAAACTGTTTTTT. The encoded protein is CASSEWGAPTAKLFF.

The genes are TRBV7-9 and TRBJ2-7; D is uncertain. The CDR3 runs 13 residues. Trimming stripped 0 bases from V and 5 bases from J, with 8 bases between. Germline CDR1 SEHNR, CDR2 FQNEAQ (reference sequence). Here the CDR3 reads CASSLAVADEQYF. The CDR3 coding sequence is TGTGCCAGCAGCTTAGCGGTGGCAGACGAGCAGTACTTC.

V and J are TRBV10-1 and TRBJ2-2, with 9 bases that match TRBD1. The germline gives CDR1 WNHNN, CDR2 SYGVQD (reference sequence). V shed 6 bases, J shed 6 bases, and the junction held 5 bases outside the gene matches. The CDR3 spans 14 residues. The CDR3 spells CASSLTGGSGELFF. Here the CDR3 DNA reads TGCGCCAGCAGCCTAACAGGGGGCTCCGGGGAGCTGTTTTTT.

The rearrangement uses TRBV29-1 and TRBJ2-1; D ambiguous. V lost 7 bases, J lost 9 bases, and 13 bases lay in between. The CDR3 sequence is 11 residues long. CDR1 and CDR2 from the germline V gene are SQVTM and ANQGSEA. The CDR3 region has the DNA TGCAGCGCTCCCGAAGGGATTGAGCAGTTCTTC. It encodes CSAPEGIEQFF.

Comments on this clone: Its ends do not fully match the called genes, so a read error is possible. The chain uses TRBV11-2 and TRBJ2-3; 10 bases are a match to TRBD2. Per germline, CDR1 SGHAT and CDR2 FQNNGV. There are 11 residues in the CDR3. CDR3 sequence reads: CASSLAGAKNF. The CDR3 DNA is TGTGCCAGCAGCCTAGCGGGAGCGAAGAATTTT.

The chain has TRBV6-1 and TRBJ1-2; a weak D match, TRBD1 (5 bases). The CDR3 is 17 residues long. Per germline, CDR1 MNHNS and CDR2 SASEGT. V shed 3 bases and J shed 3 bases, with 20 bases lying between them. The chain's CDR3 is CASSENAGTNNYYGYTF. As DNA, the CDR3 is TGTGCCAGCAGTGAGAACGCCGGGACGAATAACTACTATGGCTACACCTTC.

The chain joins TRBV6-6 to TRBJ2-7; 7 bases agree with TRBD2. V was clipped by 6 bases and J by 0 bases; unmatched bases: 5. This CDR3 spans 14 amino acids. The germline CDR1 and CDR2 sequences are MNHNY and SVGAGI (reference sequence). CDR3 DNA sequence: TGTGCCAGCAGCTATAGCGGGCACTCCTACGAGCAGTACTTC. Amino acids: CASSYSGHSYEQYF.

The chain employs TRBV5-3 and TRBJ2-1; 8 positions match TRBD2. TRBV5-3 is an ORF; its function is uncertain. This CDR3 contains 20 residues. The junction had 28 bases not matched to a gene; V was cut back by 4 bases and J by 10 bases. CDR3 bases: TGTGCCAGAAGCGGGACACAGGGACTTACTAGCGGCCTTATACTCAGGGAGCAGTTCTTC. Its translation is CARSGTQGLTSGLILREQFF.

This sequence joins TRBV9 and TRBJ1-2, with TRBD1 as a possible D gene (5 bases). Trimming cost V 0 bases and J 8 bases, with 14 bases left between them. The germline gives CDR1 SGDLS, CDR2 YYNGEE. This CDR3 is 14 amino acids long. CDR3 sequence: CASSVDRDPRGYTF. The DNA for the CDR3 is TGTGCCAGCAGCGTAGACCGGGACCCCAGGGGCTACACCTTC.

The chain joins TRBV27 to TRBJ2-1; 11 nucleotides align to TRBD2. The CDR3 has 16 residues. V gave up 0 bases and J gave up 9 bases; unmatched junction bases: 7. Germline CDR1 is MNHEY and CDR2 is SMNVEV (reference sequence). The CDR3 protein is CASSLSKLAGVGEQFF. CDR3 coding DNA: TGTGCCAGCAGTTTATCGAAACTAGCGGGAGTCGGTGAGCAGTTCTTC.

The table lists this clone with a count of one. This CDR3 reads CASSETSGLQQFF. The CDR3 DNA sequence: TGCGCCAGCAGCGAGACTAGCGGGTTACAGCAGTTCTTC. The chain carries TRBV4-1 and TRBJ2-1, with TRBD2 matching over 10 bases. J gave up 11 bases and V 5 bases, and 6 bases lay outside the gene matches. The CDR3 sequence is 13 residues long. Germline CDR1 reads MGHRA; CDR2 reads YSYEKL.

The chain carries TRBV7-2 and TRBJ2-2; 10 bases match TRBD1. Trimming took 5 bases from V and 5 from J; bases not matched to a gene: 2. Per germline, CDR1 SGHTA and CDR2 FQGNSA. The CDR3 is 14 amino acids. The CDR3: CASSAGQGTGELFF. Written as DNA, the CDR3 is TGTGCCAGCAGCGCGGGACAGGGGACCGGGGAGCTGTTTTTT.